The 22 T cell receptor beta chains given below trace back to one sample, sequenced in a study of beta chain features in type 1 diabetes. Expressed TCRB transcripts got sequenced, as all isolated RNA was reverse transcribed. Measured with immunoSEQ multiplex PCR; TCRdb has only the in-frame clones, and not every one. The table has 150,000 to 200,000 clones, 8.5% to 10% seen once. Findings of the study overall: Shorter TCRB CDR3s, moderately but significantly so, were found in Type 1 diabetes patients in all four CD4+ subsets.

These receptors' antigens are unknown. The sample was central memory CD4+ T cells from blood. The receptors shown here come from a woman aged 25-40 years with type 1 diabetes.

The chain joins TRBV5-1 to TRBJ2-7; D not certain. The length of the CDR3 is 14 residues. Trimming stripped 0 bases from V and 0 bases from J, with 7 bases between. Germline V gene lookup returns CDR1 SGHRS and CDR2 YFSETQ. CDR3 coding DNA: TGCGCCAGCAGCTTGGACAGCACCTCCTACGAGCAGTACTTC. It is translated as CASSLDSTSYEQYF.

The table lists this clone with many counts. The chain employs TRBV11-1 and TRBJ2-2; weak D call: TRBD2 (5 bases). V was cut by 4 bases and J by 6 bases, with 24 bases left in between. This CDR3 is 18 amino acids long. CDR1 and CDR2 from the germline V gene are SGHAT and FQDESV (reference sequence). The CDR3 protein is CASSSGAGTGVSAGELFF. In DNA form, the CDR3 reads TGTGCCAGCAGCTCCGGCGCGGGTACCGGGGTTAGCGCCGGGGAGCTGTTTTTT.

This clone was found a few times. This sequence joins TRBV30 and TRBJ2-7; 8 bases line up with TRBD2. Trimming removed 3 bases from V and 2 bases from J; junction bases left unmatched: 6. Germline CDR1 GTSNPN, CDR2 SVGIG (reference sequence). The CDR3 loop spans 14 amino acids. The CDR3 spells CAWSIAGPTYEQYF. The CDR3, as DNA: TGTGCCTGGAGCATAGCGGGACCCACCTACGAGCAGTACTTC.

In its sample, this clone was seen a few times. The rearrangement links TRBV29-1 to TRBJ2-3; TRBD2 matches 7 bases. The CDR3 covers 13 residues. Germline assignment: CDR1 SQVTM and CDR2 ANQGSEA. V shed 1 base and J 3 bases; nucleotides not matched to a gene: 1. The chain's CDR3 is CSVEGEGTDTQYF. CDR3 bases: TGCAGCGTTGAAGGGGAGGGTACAGATACGCAGTATTTT.

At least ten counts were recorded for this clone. CDR3 sequence: CASSRVNTGELFF. The CDR3, as DNA: TGCGCCAGCAGCCGGGTCAACACCGGGGAGCTGTTTTTT. The rearrangement joins TRBV23-1 to TRBJ2-2, with D unclear. TRBV23-1 counts as an open reading frame of uncertain function. V was clipped by 6 bases and J by 2 bases, with 7 bases between them. This CDR3 has 13 amino acids.

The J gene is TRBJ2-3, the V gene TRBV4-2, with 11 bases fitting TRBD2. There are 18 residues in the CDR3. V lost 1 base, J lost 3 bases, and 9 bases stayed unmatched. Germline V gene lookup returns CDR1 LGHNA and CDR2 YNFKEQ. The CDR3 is CASSQGASGLAVTDTQYF. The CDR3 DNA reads TGTGCCAGCAGCCAAGGGGCCTCGGGACTAGCGGTTACAGATACGCAGTATTTT.

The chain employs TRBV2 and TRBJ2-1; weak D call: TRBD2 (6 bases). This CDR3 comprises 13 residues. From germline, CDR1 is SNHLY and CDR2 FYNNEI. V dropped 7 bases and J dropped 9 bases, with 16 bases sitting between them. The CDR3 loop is CASTRGSGAEQFF. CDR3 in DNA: TGTGCCAGCACCCGGGGTAGCGGAGCTGAGCAGTTCTTC.

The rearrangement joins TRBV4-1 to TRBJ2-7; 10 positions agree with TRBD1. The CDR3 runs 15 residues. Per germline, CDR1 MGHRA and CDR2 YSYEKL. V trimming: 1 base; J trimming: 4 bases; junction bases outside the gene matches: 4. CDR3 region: CASSQGDRGFYEQYF. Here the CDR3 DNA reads TGCGCCAGCAGCCAAGGGGACAGGGGCTTTTACGAGCAGTACTTC.

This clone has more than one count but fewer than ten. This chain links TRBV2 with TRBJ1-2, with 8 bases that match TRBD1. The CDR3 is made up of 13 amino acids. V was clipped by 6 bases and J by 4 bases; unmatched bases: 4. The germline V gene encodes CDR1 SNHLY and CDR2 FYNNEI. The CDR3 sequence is CASSGQGGYGYTF. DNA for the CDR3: TGTGCCAGCAGCGGACAGGGCGGCTATGGCTACACCTTC.

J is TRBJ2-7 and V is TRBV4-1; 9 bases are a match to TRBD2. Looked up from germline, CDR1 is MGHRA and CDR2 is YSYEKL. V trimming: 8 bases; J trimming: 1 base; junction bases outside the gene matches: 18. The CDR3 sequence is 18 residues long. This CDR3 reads CASGPGVLAGAESYEQYF. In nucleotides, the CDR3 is TGCGCCAGCGGACCCGGGGTTTTAGCGGGAGCTGAGTCCTACGAGCAGTACTTC.

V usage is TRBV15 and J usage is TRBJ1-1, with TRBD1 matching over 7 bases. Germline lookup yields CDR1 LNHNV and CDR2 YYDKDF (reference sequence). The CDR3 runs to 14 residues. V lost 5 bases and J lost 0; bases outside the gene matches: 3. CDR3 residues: CATSLGQLNTEAFF. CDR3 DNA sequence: TGTGCCACCAGCTTGGGACAGTTGAACACTGAAGCTTTCTTT.

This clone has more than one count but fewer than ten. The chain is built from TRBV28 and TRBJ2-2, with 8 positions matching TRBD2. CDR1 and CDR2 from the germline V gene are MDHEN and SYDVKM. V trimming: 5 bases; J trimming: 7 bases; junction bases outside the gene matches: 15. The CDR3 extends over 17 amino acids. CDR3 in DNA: TGTGCCAGCAGTGTCCCCCGGCCGGGACTAGGATTCGGGGAGCTGTTTTTT. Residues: CASSVPRPGLGFGELFF. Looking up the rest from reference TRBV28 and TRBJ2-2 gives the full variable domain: DVKVTQSSRYLVKRTGEKVFLECVQDMDHENMFWYRQDPGLGLRLIYFSYDVKMKEKGDIPEGYSVSREKKERFSLILESASTNQTSMYLCASSVPRPGLGFGELFFGEGSRLTVL.

The DNA of the CDR3 is TGTGCCAGCTCACCCTCCGCAACTAATGAAAAACTGTTTTTT. It yields the protein CASSPSATNEKLFF. This sequence joins TRBV18 and TRBJ1-4, with D unresolved. V was clipped by 3 bases and J by 0 bases, with 5 bases between them. Germline V gives CDR1 KGHSH, CDR2 LQKENI. This CDR3 is 14 amino acids long.

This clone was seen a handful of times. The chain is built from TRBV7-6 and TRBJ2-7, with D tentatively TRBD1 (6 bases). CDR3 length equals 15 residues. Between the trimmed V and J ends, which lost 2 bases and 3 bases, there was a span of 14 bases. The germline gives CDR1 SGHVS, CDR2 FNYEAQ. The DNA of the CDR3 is TGTGCCAGCAGCTTAAATCAGGGGATCTTCTACGAGCAGTACTTC. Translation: CASSLNQGIFYEQYF.

CDR3: CASSPGQSYGYTF. CDR3 nucleotides: TGTGCCAGCAGTCCGGGACAGAGTTATGGCTACACCTTC. The chain links TRBV6-1 to TRBJ1-2; TRBD1 agrees at 7 bases. Germline CDR1 is MNHNS and CDR2 is SASEGT. Trimming removed 5 bases from V and 5 bases from J; junction bases left unmatched: 5. CDR3 length: 13 amino acids.

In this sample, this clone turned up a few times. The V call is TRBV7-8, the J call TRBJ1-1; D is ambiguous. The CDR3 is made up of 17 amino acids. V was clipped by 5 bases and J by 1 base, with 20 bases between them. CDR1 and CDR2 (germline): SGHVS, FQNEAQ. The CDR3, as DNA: TGTGCCAGCAGCCTCACTCTCCTATCGGGTACGAACACTGAAGCTTTCTTT. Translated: CASSLTLLSGTNTEAFF.

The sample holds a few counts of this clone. Here the CDR3 DNA reads TGTGCCAGTAGTACCCAGAGACAGGGGAGGTCCGGGGAGCTGTTTTTT. Amino acids: CASSTQRQGRSGELFF. The gene calls are TRBV19 and TRBJ2-2; 8 nucleotides line up with TRBD1. Germline V lookup: CDR1 LNHDA, CDR2 SQIVND (reference sequence). V lost 4 bases to trimming and J lost 6 bases; unmatched junction nucleotides: 10. The length of the CDR3 is 16 residues.

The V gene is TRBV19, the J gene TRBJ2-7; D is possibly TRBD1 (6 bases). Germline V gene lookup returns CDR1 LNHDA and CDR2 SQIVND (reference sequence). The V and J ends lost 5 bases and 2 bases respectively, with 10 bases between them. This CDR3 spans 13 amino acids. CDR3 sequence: CASSLGQTYEQYF. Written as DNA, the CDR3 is TGTGCCAGTAGTTTAGGACAGACCTACGAGCAGTACTTC. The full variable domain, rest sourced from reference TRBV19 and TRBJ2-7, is DGGITQSPKYLFRKEGQNVTLSCEQNLNHDAMYWYRQDPGQGLRLIYYSQIVNDFQKGDIAEGYSVSREKKESFPLTVTSAQKNPTAFYLCASSLGQTYEQYFGPGTRLTVT.

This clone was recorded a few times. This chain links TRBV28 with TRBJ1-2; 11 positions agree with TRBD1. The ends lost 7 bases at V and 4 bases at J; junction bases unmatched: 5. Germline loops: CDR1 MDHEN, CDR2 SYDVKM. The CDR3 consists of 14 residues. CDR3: CASTIGTGGYGYTF. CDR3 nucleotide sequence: TGTGCCAGCACTATAGGGACAGGGGGCTATGGCTACACCTTC.

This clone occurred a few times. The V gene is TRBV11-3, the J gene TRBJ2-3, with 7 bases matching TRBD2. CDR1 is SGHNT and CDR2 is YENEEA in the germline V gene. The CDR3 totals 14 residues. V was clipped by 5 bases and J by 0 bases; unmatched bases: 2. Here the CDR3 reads CASSLSGSTDTQYF. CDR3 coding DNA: TGTGCCAGCAGCCTTAGCGGGAGCACAGATACGCAGTATTTT. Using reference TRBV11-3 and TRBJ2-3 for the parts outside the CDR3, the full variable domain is EAGVVQSPRYKIIEKKQPVAFWCNPISGHNTLYWYLQNLGQGPELLIRYENEEAVDDSQLPKDRFSAERLKGVDSTLKIQPAELGDSAVYLCASSLSGSTDTQYFGPGTRLTVL.

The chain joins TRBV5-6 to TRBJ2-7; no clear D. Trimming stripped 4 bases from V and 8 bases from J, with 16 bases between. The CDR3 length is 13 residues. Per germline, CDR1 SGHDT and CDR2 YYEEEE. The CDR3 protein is CASSHQTPYKQYF. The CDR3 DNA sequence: TGTGCCAGCAGCCACCAGACACCGTATAAGCAGTACTTC.

CDR3: CASSLTGGINEQFF. CDR3 sequence (DNA): TGCGCCAGCAGCTTGACAGGGGGCATCAATGAGCAGTTCTTC. This rearrangement joins TRBV5-1 to TRBJ2-1, with 9 bases matching TRBD1. Germline loops: CDR1 SGHRS, CDR2 YFSETQ. The V segment lost 1 base and the J segment 6 bases; nucleotides outside the gene matches: 2. There are 14 residues in the CDR3. The full variable domain, its missing parts supplied by reference TRBV5-1 and TRBJ2-1, is KAGVTQTPRYLIKTRGQQVTLSCSPISGHRSVSWYQQTPGQGLQFLFEYFSETQRNKGNFPGRFSGRQFSNSRSEMNVSTLELGDSALYLCASSLTGGINEQFFGPGTRLTVL.